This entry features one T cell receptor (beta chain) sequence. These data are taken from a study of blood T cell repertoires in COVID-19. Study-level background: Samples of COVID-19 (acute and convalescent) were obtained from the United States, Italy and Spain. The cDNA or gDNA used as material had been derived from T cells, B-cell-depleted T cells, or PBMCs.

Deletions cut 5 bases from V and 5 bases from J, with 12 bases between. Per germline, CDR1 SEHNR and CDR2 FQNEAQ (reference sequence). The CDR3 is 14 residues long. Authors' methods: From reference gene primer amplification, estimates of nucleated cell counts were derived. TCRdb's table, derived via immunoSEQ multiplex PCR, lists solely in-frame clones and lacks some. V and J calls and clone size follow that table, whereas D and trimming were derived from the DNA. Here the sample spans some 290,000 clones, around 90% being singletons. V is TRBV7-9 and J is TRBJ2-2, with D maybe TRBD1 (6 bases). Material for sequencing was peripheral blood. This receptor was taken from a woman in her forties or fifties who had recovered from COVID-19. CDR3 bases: TGTGCCAGCAGCCCCCGGACAGATACCGGGGAGCTGTTTTTT. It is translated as CASSPRTDTGELFF.